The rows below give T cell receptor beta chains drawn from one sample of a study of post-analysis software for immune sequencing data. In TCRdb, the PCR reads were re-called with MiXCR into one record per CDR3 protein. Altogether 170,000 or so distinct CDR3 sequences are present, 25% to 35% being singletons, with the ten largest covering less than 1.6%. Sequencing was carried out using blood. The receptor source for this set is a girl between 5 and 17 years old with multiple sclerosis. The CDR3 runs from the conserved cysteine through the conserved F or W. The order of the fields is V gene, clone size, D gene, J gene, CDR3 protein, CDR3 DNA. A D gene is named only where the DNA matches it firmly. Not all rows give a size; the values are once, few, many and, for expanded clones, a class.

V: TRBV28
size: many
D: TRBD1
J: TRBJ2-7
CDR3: CASSQRGTGPSEQYF
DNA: TGTGCCAGCAGTCAACGAGGGACAGGGCCCTCCGAGCAGTACTTC

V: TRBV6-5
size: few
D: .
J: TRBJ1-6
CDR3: CASRERSYNSPLHF
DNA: TGTGCCAGCAGGGAACGCTCCTATAATTCACCCCTCCACTTT

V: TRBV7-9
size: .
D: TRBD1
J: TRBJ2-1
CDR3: CASSFGQGGHNEQFF
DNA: TGTGCCAGCAGCTTTGGACAGGGGGGACACAATGAGCAGTTCTTC

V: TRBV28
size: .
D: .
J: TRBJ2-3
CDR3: CASAGDSPTDTQYF
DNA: TGTGCCAGCGCGGGGGACAGTCCGACAGATACGCAGTATTTT

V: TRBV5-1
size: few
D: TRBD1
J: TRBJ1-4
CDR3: CASSYGTGGRAEKLFF
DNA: TGCGCCAGCAGCTACGGGACAGGGGGCCGGGCTGAAAAACTGTTTTTT

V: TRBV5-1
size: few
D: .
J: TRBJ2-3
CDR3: CASSRSGNFRADTQYF
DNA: TGCGCCAGCAGCCGTTCCGGGAACTTCCGCGCAGATACGCAGTATTTT

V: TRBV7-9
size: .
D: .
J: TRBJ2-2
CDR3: CASTLERENTGELFF
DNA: TGTGCCAGCACCCTCGAGAGGGAGAACACCGGGGAGCTGTTTTTT

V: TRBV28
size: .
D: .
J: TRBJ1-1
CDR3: CASLALFRGTEAFF
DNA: TGTGCCAGCCTTGCTCTCTTTCGCGGCACTGAAGCTTTCTTT

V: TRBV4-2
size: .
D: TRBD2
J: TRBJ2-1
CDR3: CASSQVRTSEQFF
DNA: TGTGCCAGCAGCCAAGTAAGGACTAGCGAGCAGTTCTTC

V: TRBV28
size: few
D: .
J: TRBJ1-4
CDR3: CASRPATNEKLFF
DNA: TGTGCCAGCAGACCCGCAACTAATGAAAAACTGTTTTTT

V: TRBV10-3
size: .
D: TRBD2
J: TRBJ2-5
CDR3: CAISELGLAGGEETQYF
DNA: TGTGCCATCAGTGAGCTGGGACTAGCGGGAGGGGAAGAGACCCAGTACTTC